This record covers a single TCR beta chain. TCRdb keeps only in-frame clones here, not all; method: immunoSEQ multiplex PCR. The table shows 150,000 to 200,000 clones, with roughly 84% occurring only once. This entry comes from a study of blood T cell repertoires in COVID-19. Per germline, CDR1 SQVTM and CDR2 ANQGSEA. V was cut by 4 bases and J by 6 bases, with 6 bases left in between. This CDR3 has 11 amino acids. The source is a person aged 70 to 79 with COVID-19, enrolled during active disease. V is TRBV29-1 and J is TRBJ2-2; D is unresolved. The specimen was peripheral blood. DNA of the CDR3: TGCAGCGTTGCTAGTTCCGGGGAGCTGTTTTTT. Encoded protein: CSVASSGELFF.